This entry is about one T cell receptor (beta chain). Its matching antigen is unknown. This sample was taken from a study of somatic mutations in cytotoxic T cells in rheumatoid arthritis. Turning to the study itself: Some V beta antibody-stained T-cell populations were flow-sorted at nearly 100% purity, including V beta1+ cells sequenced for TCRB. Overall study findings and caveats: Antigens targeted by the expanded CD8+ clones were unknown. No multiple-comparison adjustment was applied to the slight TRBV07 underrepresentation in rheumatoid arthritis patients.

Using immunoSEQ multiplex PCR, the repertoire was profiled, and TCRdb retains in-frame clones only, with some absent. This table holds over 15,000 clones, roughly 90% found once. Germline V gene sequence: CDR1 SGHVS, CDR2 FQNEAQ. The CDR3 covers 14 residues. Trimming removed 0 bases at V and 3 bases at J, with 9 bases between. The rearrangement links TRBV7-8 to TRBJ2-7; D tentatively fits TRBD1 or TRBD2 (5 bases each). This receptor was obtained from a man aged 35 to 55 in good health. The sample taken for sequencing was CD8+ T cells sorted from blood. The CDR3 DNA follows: TGTGCCAGCAGCTTAGCGTCGAGGGGCTACGAGCAGTACTTC. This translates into CASSLASRGYEQYF.